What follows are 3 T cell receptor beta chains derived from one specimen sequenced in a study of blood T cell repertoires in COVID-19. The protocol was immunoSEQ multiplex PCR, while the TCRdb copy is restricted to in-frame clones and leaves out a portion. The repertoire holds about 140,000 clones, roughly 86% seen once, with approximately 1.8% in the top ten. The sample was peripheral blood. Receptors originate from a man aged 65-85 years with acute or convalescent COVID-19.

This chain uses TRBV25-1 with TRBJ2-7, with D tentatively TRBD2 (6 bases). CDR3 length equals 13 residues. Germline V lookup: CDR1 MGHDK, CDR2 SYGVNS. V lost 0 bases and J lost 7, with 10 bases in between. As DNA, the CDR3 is TGTGCCAGCAGTGAATATGGAGGGGTGGAGCAGTACTTC. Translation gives CASSEYGGVEQYF.

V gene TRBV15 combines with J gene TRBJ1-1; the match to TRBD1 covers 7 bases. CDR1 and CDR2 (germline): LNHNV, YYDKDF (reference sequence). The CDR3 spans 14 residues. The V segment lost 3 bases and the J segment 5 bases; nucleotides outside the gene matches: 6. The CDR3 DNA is TGTGCCACCAGCAGGAGGACAGGAGAAACTGAAGCTTTCTTT. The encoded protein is CATSRRTGETEAFF.

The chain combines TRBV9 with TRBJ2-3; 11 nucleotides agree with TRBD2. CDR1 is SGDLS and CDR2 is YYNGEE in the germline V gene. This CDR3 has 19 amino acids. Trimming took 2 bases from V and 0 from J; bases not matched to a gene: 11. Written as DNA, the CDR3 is TGTGCCAGCAGCGTCCAGACTAGCGGGGCCGTCTCTAGCACAGATACGCAGTATTTT. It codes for CASSVQTSGAVSSTDTQYF.